A single sample gave rise to the 21 T cell receptor beta chains below, sequenced in a study of blood T cell repertoires in COVID-19. Using immunoSEQ multiplex PCR, the repertoire was profiled, and TCRdb retains in-frame clones only, with some absent. The data hold a few hundred thousand clones, with 86% observed a single time. The sample taken for sequencing was PBMCs or T cells enriched from blood (not recorded which). Receptors were obtained from a woman under 40 who had been exposed to COVID-19.

The rearrangement links TRBV5-1 to TRBJ2-2; TRBD1 is a possible D gene (6 bases). V was cut by 4 bases and J by 4 bases, with 14 bases left in between. This CDR3 region has 15 residues. Looked up from germline, CDR1 is SGHRS and CDR2 is YFSETQ. As DNA, the CDR3 is TGCGCCAGCAGCCGCCGACAGGAGAGCACCGGGGAGCTGTTTTTT. Translating gives CASSRRQESTGELFF.

This chain uses TRBV27 with TRBJ1-5, with 7 bases lining up with TRBD1. V trimming: 6 bases; J trimming: 3 bases; junction bases outside the gene matches: 11. This CDR3 has 16 residues. Germline V gene lookup returns CDR1 MNHEY and CDR2 SMNVEV (reference sequence). In nucleotides, the CDR3 is TGTGCCAGCAGCACCGTCGAGACAGGGCCCAATCAGCCCCAGCATTTT. Amino acid sequence: CASSTVETGPNQPQHF.

This sequence joins TRBV7-6 and TRBJ2-1, with 10 positions matching TRBD1. The germline V gene has CDR1 SGHVS and CDR2 FNYEAQ. The CDR3 is 15 residues long. Losses at the gene ends were 7 bases for V and 2 bases for J; bases not matched to a gene: 5. The CDR3: CASTPGQGAYNEQFF. The DNA for the CDR3 is TGTGCCAGCACCCCCGGACAGGGGGCCTACAATGAGCAGTTCTTC.

The chain is built from TRBV2 and TRBJ2-3; 14 positions match TRBD2. This CDR3 region has 16 residues. Germline V gene sequence: CDR1 SNHLY, CDR2 FYNNEI. With V trimmed by 7 bases and J by 4 bases, 7 bases remained unmatched. CDR3 amino acids: CASIRGTSGGADTQYF. In DNA, the CDR3 is TGTGCCAGCATCCGAGGGACTAGCGGGGGTGCAGATACGCAGTATTTT.

The CDR3 loop reads CASSLGGGSTGELFF. For the CDR3, the DNA is TGCGCCAGCAGCTTAGGCGGGGGGTCCACCGGGGAGCTGTTTTTT. V is TRBV5-1 and J is TRBJ2-2, with 8 bases identical to TRBD2. In germline, CDR1 is SGHRS, CDR2 YFSETQ. V shed 2 bases, J shed 4 bases, and the junction held 4 bases outside the gene matches. The CDR3 totals 15 residues.

The genes are TRBV5-4 and TRBJ2-1, with TRBD2 identical over 12 bases. Germline CDR1 and CDR2: SGHNT and YYREEE (reference sequence). The junction had 6 bases not matched to a gene; V was cut back by 0 bases and J by 8 bases. This CDR3 contains 16 residues. The CDR3 DNA reads TGTGCCAGCAGCTTGGTGACTAGCGGGGGTATCGATGAGCAGTTCTTC. Translating gives CASSLVTSGGIDEQFF.

This clone was detected once. This chain links TRBV6-2 or TRBV6-3 with TRBJ2-5; 7 bases match TRBD1. Looked up from germline, CDR1 is MNHEY and CDR2 is SVGEGT. After removal of 5 bases from V and 7 bases from J, the junction contained 13 bases not matched to a gene. This CDR3 is built from 15 residues. CDR3 in amino acids: CASSPKPGQAGTQYF. The CDR3 DNA reads as TGTGCCAGCAGTCCCAAACCCGGACAGGCTGGGACCCAGTACTTC.

The chain uses TRBV2 and TRBJ1-5, with TRBD1 matching 12 bases. Germline V gene sequence: CDR1 SNHLY, CDR2 FYNNEI. The CDR3 consists of 15 residues. V trimming: 6 bases; J trimming: 7 bases; junction bases outside the gene matches: 7. The CDR3 loop reads CASSPGTGGEQPQHF. The CDR3 DNA is TGTGCCAGCAGCCCCGGGACAGGGGGCGAACAGCCCCAGCATTTT.

This clone was picked up one time. The gene calls are TRBV27 and TRBJ1-6; the D is unclear. Looked up from germline, CDR1 is MNHEY and CDR2 is SMNVEV (reference sequence). This CDR3 spans 13 amino acids. V was pared by 6 bases and J by 3 bases, with 6 bases between. The chain's CDR3 is CASRRDYNSPLHF. In DNA, the CDR3 is TGTGCCAGCAGGAGGGACTATAATTCACCCCTCCACTTT.

This chain uses TRBV27 with TRBJ2-7; the D gene is possibly TRBD1 (6 bases). The CDR3 loop spans 15 amino acids. CDR1 and CDR2 (germline): MNHEY, SMNVEV (reference sequence). The V and J ends lost 6 bases and 3 bases respectively, with 18 bases between them. CDR3 amino acids: CASRTTVTGLYEQYF. CDR3 bases: TGTGCCAGCAGGACTACAGTGACAGGCCTCTACGAGCAGTACTTC.

The chain links TRBV10-3 to TRBJ1-1, with D possibly matching TRBD1 (5 bases). This CDR3 has 14 amino acids. Germline CDR1 and CDR2: ENHRY and SYGVKD. The V end was cut by 2 bases, the J end by 5 bases, with 12 bases between. CDR3 in amino acids: CAISEIGGETEAFF. In DNA form, the CDR3 reads TGTGCCATCAGTGAGATCGGGGGGGAGACTGAAGCTTTCTTT.

The V call is TRBV27, the J call TRBJ2-5; 8 bases are a match to TRBD1. V lost 6 bases, J lost 5 bases, and 5 bases stayed unmatched. Germline CDR1 MNHEY, CDR2 SMNVEV (reference sequence). This CDR3 is built from 13 residues. CDR3 nucleotide sequence: TGTGCCAGCAGGAGAGGACAGGGCGAGACCCAGTACTTC. This encodes CASRRGQGETQYF.

The genes are TRBV11-2 and TRBJ2-1; a weak D match, TRBD2 (5 bases). Germline V CDR1 and CDR2: SGHAT, FQNNGV. V was shortened by 5 bases and J by 0 bases, with 14 bases between the two germline ends. The CDR3 covers 16 residues. As DNA, the CDR3 is TGTGCCAGCAGCCCCTGGTATGGGAGCTCCTACAATGAGCAGTTCTTC. Its protein is CASSPWYGSSYNEQFF.

The J gene is TRBJ1-1, the V gene TRBV5-6; no clear D gene. Germline V gives CDR1 SGHDT, CDR2 YYEEEE. Trimming took off 0 bases at V and 6 bases at J, with 6 bases between the two ends. This CDR3 is 12 amino acids long. CDR3 residues: CASSLEAAEAFF. The CDR3 bases are TGTGCCAGCAGCTTGGAAGCGGCTGAAGCTTTCTTT.

The rearrangement joins TRBV29-1 to TRBJ1-1; 7 nucleotides match TRBD1. There are 15 residues in the CDR3. With 4 bases clipped from V and 5 bases from J, the junction kept 13 bases outside the gene matches. Germline V gene lookup returns CDR1 SQVTM and CDR2 ANQGSEA. The CDR3 nucleotides are TGCAGCGTTGCCATTAGGGGACAGCTTAAGACTGAAGCTTTCTTT. It yields the protein CSVAIRGQLKTEAFF.

The V gene is TRBV11-2, the J gene TRBJ1-2; D unclear. Germline CDR1 and CDR2: SGHAT and FQNNGV. The CDR3 runs to 14 residues. Trimming removed 1 base at V and 4 bases at J, with 10 bases between. Here the CDR3 DNA reads TGTGCCAGCAGCTTAGTCGGGGATACCTATGGCTACACCTTC. The encoded protein is CASSLVGDTYGYTF.

The chain combines TRBV5-4 with TRBJ2-7; 10 positions match TRBD1. The CDR3 consists of 15 residues. From germline, CDR1 is SGHNT and CDR2 YYREEE (reference sequence). Trimming cost V 4 bases and J 2 bases; bases outside gene matches: 6. The CDR3 DNA reads as TGTGCCAGCAGCCCCCGGACAGGGGGTACCTACGAGCAGTACTTC. It is translated as CASSPRTGGTYEQYF.

The chain combines TRBV18 with TRBJ2-7; D unresolved. V lost 6 bases to trimming and J lost 3 bases, with 9 bases between them. CDR3 length: 12 amino acids. From germline, CDR1 is KGHSH and CDR2 LQKENI. The CDR3 here is CASSSDNYEQYF. For the CDR3, the DNA is TGTGCCAGCTCCTCCGACAACTACGAGCAGTACTTC. Variable domain in full (rest from reference TRBV18 and TRBJ2-7): NAGVMQNPRHLVRRRGQEARLRCSPMKGHSHVYWYRQLPEEGLKFMVYLQKENIIDESGMPKERFSAEFPKEGPSILRIQQVVRGDSAAYFCASSSDNYEQYFGPGTRLTVT.

The rearrangement uses TRBV6-1 and TRBJ2-3; D gene uncertain. Germline lookup yields CDR1 MNHNS and CDR2 SASEGT. V was trimmed by 2 bases and J by 1 base, leaving 7 bases between them. The CDR3 has 14 residues. The CDR3 here is CASSEYQGTDTQYF. The CDR3, as DNA: TGTGCCAGCAGTGAATATCAGGGCACAGATACGCAGTATTTT.

The chain carries TRBV6-2 or TRBV6-3 and TRBJ1-1; no clear D. The CDR3 contains 13 residues. V was pared by 4 bases and J by 6 bases, with 12 bases between. Per the germline V gene, CDR1 is MNHEY and CDR2 is SVGEGT. CDR3 sequence: CASSFNSAAEAFF. Here the CDR3 DNA reads TGTGCCAGCAGTTTCAACTCGGCGGCTGAAGCTTTCTTT.

This chain joins TRBV7-9 and TRBJ2-6; D might be TRBD1 (6 bases). The CDR3 sequence is 16 residues long. The V gene's germline CDR1 is SEHNR and CDR2 FQNEAQ (reference sequence). V lost 1 base and J 4 bases, leaving 11 bases between the germline ends. The CDR3 reads CASSLDRVLGANVLTF. As DNA, the CDR3 is TGTGCCAGCAGCTTAGACAGGGTACTCGGGGCCAACGTCCTGACTTTC.